The T cell receptor (beta chain) under discussion was sequenced for a study of cytomegalovirus exposure and HLA in healthy donors. The PCR had 60 Vbeta and 13 Jbeta primers. TCRdb's copy holds only in-frame clones and misses some; the assay was immunoSEQ multiplex PCR. The table records about 160,000 clones, about four fifths of them present only once. CDR3 length: 15 residues. Germline V gene data show CDR1 as LGHNA and CDR2 as YSLEER. The V end lost 1 base, the J end lost 5 bases, and 11 bases lay between the germline ends. This sequence originates from a girl aged 10 to 17 in good health and CMV-seropositive. Sequencing was carried out using PBMCs. The genes are TRBV4-3 and TRBJ2-2, with a weak D call TRBD1 (6 bases). CDR3 in amino acids: CASSQVRGRTGELFF. DNA of the CDR3: TGCGCCAGCAGCCAAGTCAGGGGTAGAACCGGGGAGCTGTTTTTT.